This T cell receptor beta chain comes out of a study of blood T cell repertoires in COVID-19. Across the whole study: Researchers got acute and convalescent COVID-19 samples from the United States, Italy and Spain. PBMCs, B-cell-depleted T cells, or T cells were the source of the cDNA or gDNA that made up the material.

Cohorts were assigned according to the clinical history that participants reported. Per germline, CDR1 LGHNA and CDR2 YNFKEQ. The CDR3 is 17 residues long. Trimming removed 1 base from V and 4 bases from J; junction bases left unmatched: 6. Original data processing: Scientists estimated how many nucleated cells there were by amplifying reference gene primers. Profiling relied on immunoSEQ multiplex PCR, and the TCRdb table lists in-frame clones only, not all of them. That table furnishes V, J and clone size, whereas the DNA furnished D and trimming. The table has about 200,000 clones, around 82% seen once.

What was sequenced was PBMCs or T cells enriched from blood (not recorded which). The V and J genes are TRBV4-2 and TRBJ2-6, with 8 nucleotides matching TRBD2. The sequence was collected from a woman aged 45 to 65 with acute COVID-19. CDR3 nucleotide sequence: TGTGCCAGCAGCCAAGGGGGAGCGGGGGACGGGGCCAACGTCCTGACTTTC. It translates to CASSQGGAGDGANVLTF.